This T cell receptor (beta chain) is drawn from a study of cytotoxic CD8 clonotypes in ibrutinib-treated CLL (dated by TCRdb to the early 2020s). For context, the study as a whole: The cohort included roughly 15 treatment-naive and around 10 relapsed/refractory patients; around 17 were IGHV unmutated. Partial responses were observed in approximately 24 patients and complete responses in 2; after a median follow-up of roughly 62 months, remission was maintained in around 14 patients and progression was observed in about twelve. Response samples were obtained after a median of 12 months of treatment, with a range of about 6 to 36 months. On average, each sample had 255,043 productive templates and more than 75,000 productive rearrangements. Of the 86 participants in the trial, about two dozen had longitudinal samples available. Cryopreserved peripheral blood mononuclear cells were obtained before treatment, at response, and at either sustained remission or disease progression. Patients were still on ibrutinib when every remission and progressive disease sample was collected.

The goal of deep resolution MiSeq sequencing was a depth between 1 in 1 million and 1 in 200,000 T cells, and coverage averaged 10x per clonotype. The immunoSEQ hsTCRB Kit was used to generate TCR beta libraries. The authors' analysis ran thus. The data were analyzed with ImmunoSEQ Analyzer and ImmunoSEQ Data Assistant, and V, D and J gene assignments followed IMGT definitions. Clonality, which ranges from 0 to 1, was calculated as one minus the normalized Shannon entropy of productive rearrangement frequencies. Public clonotype analysis was restricted to overrepresented clonotypes comprising at least 0.05% of each patient's repertoire. Repertoires from some 14 age-matched healthy donors in immuneACCESS were used as clonality controls. The table was pulled from immuneACCESS by TCRdb, which kept in-frame rearrangements only. Such tables lose some clones; where checked, under half of the loss comes from unresolved V genes, and the rest has no known cause. V, J and clone size derive from that table, while D and trimming were established from the DNA sequence. Present in this sample are 150,000 to 200,000 clones, around nine tenths of which were seen just once. The ten largest clones represent around 3.1% of the sample.

CDR1 and CDR2 were assigned from the germline V gene as MNHEY and SVGAGI. Including the terminal cysteine and phenylalanine, the CDR3 comprises 15 residues. The only DNA kept is the CDR3, 45 bases in frame from the first base. Germline trimming: 2 bases from V, 1 base from J; junction bases outside gene matches: 2. The time point label, as the study defines it: progressive disease on ibrutinib. Roughly 2 micrograms of genomic DNA were extracted from cryopreserved PBMCs for TCR beta library preparation. Longitudinal blood samples from CLL patients receiving ibrutinib monotherapy were subjected to high-throughput TCR beta sequencing. The patients took part in an open-label, single-center phase 2 trial of ibrutinib monotherapy. Concerning this clone: This receptor's antigen is unknown. No much larger clone exists at a distance of one base, and base qualities are not known.

Overall study outcomes, separate from this receptor: An increase in clonality was observed at ibrutinib response, with clonality remaining stable during sustained remission and falling back toward baseline at progression. Sustained-remission and progressing patients did not have matched sampling times, and lymph node repertoires were not examined. Baseline clonality was found to be higher than that of age-matched healthy donors and was strongly correlated with circulating CD8+ T-cell counts. Public clonotypes were found to be uncommon and were observed to contract or remain stable during treatment; the increase in clonality was shown to reflect expansion of private clonotypes at ibrutinib response.

The material sequenced was PBMCs, taken at disease progression, from a patient treated with ibrutinib. The sequence came from a human donor with chronic lymphocytic leukemia. The V and J genes are TRBV6-5 and TRBJ1-1; 9 central nucleotides agree with TRBD1. The sequence in DNA is TGTGCCAGCAGTTACCCGGGACAGGGGAACACTGAAGCTTTCTTT. This translates into CASSYPGQGNTEAFF.